This entry is about one T cell receptor beta chain. Its antigen is unknown. J was trimmed by 8 bases and V by 10 bases; bases with no gene match: 10. This CDR3 has 14 amino acids. In germline, CDR1 is ENHRY, CDR2 SYGVKD. The sample is drawn from a study of T cell responses to AZD1222 COVID-19 vaccine. Clones were read by immunoSEQ multiplex PCR, and TCRdb kept only the in-frame ones, dropping some. There are over 120,000 clones in the sample; 92% occur only once, and about 3.8% lies in the top ten. Study conclusions and caveats: Close to half of spike-specific TCRs reportedly recognize unmutated variant regions.

The sample here was peripheral blood, taken on day 0 of AZD1222 vaccination. The rearrangement links TRBV10-3 to TRBJ2-1; 11 positions match TRBD2. This receptor was identified in an adult in good health. The CDR3 protein is CATGTSGFVDEQFF. CDR3 DNA: TGTGCCACGGGGACTAGCGGCTTCGTGGATGAGCAGTTCTTC.